The TCR beta chain under discussion was sequenced for a study of cytomegalovirus exposure and HLA in healthy donors. As concerns this clone: Its antigen is still unknown.

V was trimmed by 6 bases and J by 8 bases, leaving 16 bases between them. This CDR3 is 13 amino acids long. Germline V gives CDR1 MNHEY, CDR2 SMNVEV (reference sequence). Study results and caveats: A cluster of highly shared sequence variants was likely a sequencing artifact. Segments of the TCR beta V type were, in most cases, productive about 90% or about 30% of the time in an earlier analysis.

The PCR employed 60 Vbeta primers together with 13 Jbeta primers. Profiled with immunoSEQ multiplex PCR; TCRdb holds only in-frame clones, not every one. The sample contains about 140,000 clones, roughly four fifths of which appear only once. This clonotype was obtained from a man aged 18 to 29 in good health and CMV-seropositive. This chain joins TRBV27 and TRBJ1-2; tentative D call: TRBD1 (5 bases). The sequencing input was PBMCs. CDR3 protein: CASSPDGGRGYTF. Here the CDR3 DNA reads TGTGCCAGCAGCCCGGACGGGGGACGGGGCTACACCTTC.